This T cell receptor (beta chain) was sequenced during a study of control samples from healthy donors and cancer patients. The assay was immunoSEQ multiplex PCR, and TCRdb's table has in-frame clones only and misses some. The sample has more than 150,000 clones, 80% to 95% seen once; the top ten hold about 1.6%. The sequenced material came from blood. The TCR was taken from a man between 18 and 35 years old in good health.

The CDR3 DNA is TGTGCCAGCGACCTTTCAGGGGGCAAGGGAAACACCATATATTTT. It encodes CASDLSGGKGNTIYF. The J gene is TRBJ1-3, the V gene TRBV7-9; 8 bases match TRBD1. In germline, CDR1 is SEHNR, CDR2 FQNEAQ (reference sequence). The CDR3 is made up of 15 amino acids. Trimming took 8 bases from V and 4 from J; bases not matched to a gene: 10.